This TCR beta chain was documented in a study of low-dose radiotherapy and immunotherapy resistance in tumors. This clonotype was recorded a few times. Gene-specific TRAV and TRBV primers were used for first-strand cDNA, covering alpha and beta chains. For amplifying TCRs, the PCR ran for about 22 cycles with Phusion, which was used together with a constant-region primer and the adapter on the V primers. It was by in vitro transcription that isolated mRNA was amplified. Using its own MiXCR run on the reads, TCRdb lists one record per CDR3 protein. Among roughly 7,000 distinct CDR3 sequences, roughly 58% were seen once, and the ten largest hold approximately 11%. From germline, CDR1 is SGDLS and CDR2 YYNGEE. The CDR3 contains 13 residues. V was clipped by 1 base and J by 7 bases; unmatched bases: 2.

V is TRBV9 and J is TRBJ1-5, with 7 nucleotides matching TRBD1. The sequence was obtained from a human donor with advanced metastatic prostate, ovarian, gallbladder or colorectal cancer (not recorded which). This table probably holds off-target reads from a library built for another chain. The CDR3 DNA sequence: TGTGCCAGCAGCGTACAGGGGGGCCAGCCCCAGCATTTT. Residues: CASSVQGGQPQHF.